A selection of T cell receptor beta chains follows, all from one sample in a study of vaccination and CD4 T cells after COVID-19. These TCRs are of unknown antigen specificity. TCRdb re-called the PCR reads with MiXCR, one entry per CDR3 protein. The sample consists of about 15,000 distinct CDR3 sequences, about 69% of them appearing once. Sequencing was done on a sample of CD4+ T cells from blood, cultured in vitro. These receptors were collected from a human donor who had recovered from COVID-19. CDR3s include the opening cysteine and the closing phenylalanine or tryptophan. A D gene is named only where the DNA matches it firmly. Not all rows give a size; the values are once, few, many and, for expanded clones, a class.

cdr3_nt | cdr3_aa | v_call | clone_size | d_call | j_call
TGTGCCAGCAGACTCCGACAGGGAGATTTTGGGATGAACACTGAAGCTTTCTTT | CASRLRQGDFGMNTEAFF | TRBV6-1 | - | TRBD1 | TRBJ1-1
TGTGCCAGCAGTTACCCCCCAAAGGGGGAGTATGGAAACACCATATATTTT | CASSYPPKGEYGNTIYF | TRBV6-5 | - | - | TRBJ1-3
TGTGCCAGCAGTTCCACTCAGGGTTCTAAGTCGACAGATACGCAGTATTTT | CASSSTQGSKSTDTQYF | TRBV28 | - | - | TRBJ2-3
TGTGCCAGCAACCTAGCGGGAGGGCCTTATGAGCAGTTCTTC | CASNLAGGPYEQFF | TRBV28 | - | TRBD2 | TRBJ2-1
TGTGCCAGCAGTAACCACCCCCCAGTTACCGGGGAGCTGTTTTTT | CASSNHPPVTGELFF | TRBV6-1 | - | - | TRBJ2-2
TGTGCCACCAGCAGCAAAGAACAGGGGATCGTGGGGGCTTTCTTT | CATSSKEQGIVGAFF | TRBV15 | - | TRBD1 | TRBJ1-1
TGCGCCAGCAGCTTGGATGGACAGGGTGGAATTCGCCCTGGTGGCTACACCTTC | CASSLDGQGGIRPGGYTF | TRBV5-1 | - | TRBD1 | TRBJ1-2
TGTGCCACCAGTGACCCGGGACAGGGGGCAAAAAACCTCCGGGACTACGAGCAGTACTTC | CATSDPGQGAKNLRDYEQYF | TRBV24-1 | once | TRBD1 | TRBJ2-7
TGTGCCACCAGCAGAGAAGGAGGCAGGGGGCCCTCCTTCTCCTACAATGAGCAGTTCTTC | CATSREGGRGPSFSYNEQFF | TRBV15 | - | TRBD1 | TRBJ2-1
TGCAGTGCTAGGGGCGGGACCCCTAGGAATGAGCAGTTCTTC | CSARGGTPRNEQFF | TRBV20-1 | - | - | TRBJ2-1
TGCAGTGCTAGCCAGGACTCCCGACACCCTTACGAGCAGTACTTC | CSASQDSRHPYEQYF | TRBV20-1 | - | - | TRBJ2-7
TGTGCCAGCAGTTGGGCAGGGGGCGTCTATGGCTACACCTTC | CASSWAGGVYGYTF | TRBV27 | - | TRBD1 | TRBJ1-2
TGTGCCAGCAGCTTAGAGACTAGCATAGATGAGCAGTTCTTC | CASSLETSIDEQFF | TRBV7-2 | - | TRBD2 | TRBJ2-1
TGTGCCAGCAGACTCAGCGGGACAGTCAATCAGCCCCAGCATTTT | CASRLSGTVNQPQHF | TRBV27 | - | TRBD1 | TRBJ1-5
TGTGCCAGCAGTTCTCCTTCGTCGGCTAACTATGGCTACACCTTC | CASSSPSSANYGYTF | TRBV6-5 | few | - | TRBJ1-2
TGTGCCAGCAGACATCTCAAGGGGATCCTATACGAGCAGTACTTC | CASRHLKGILYEQYF | TRBV11-2 | few | - | TRBJ2-7
TGCAGTGCTAGAGGGGGGGCCTACGAGCAGTACTTC | CSARGGAYEQYF | TRBV20-1 | few | - | TRBJ2-7
TGTGCCAGCAGCTTAGCCGGGACTAGCGGCACAGATACGCAGTATTTT | CASSLAGTSGTDTQYF | TRBV7-2 | few | TRBD2 | TRBJ2-3
TGCAGTGCTAGTTTGAAGCTGTTTGGCGAGCAGTACTTC | CSASLKLFGEQYF | TRBV20-1 | once | - | TRBJ2-7
TGCGCCAGCAACCTAGGACAGGCCCTTGGAAACACCATATATTTT | CASNLGQALGNTIYF | TRBV10-1 | - | TRBD1 | TRBJ1-3
TGTGCCAGTAGTATCTGGGTTTCGGGGGATAAGCCCCAGCATTTT | CASSIWVSGDKPQHF | TRBV19 | - | - | TRBJ1-5
TGTGCCAGCAGCAACCGGGACAGGGTTGATCGGGGCAATCAGCCCCAGCATTTT | CASSNRDRVDRGNQPQHF | TRBV6-1 | - | TRBD1 | TRBJ1-5
TGTGCCAGCAAAAGGGAACCTACGAACACCGGGGAGCTGTTTTTT | CASKREPTNTGELFF | TRBV27 | - | - | TRBJ2-2
TGTGCCAGCAGCCCATCTCAGGGTGTCTACAATGAGCAGTTCTTC | CASSPSQGVYNEQFF | TRBV7-8 | - | - | TRBJ2-1
TGTGCCAGCAGCCGACGGGAGGGGCGAGGCACTGAAGCTTTCTTT | CASSRREGRGTEAFF | TRBV12-3/TRBV12-4 | once | - | TRBJ1-1
TGTGCCAGTACCCGTGGTAGCGGCACAGATACGCAGTATTTT | CASTRGSGTDTQYF | TRBV19 | once | - | TRBJ2-3
TGTGCCAGCAGTTTATCGGGGACAGGGGCAAAGGGCTACACCTTC | CASSLSGTGAKGYTF | TRBV27 | once | TRBD1 | TRBJ1-2
TGCAGTGGCTCCGGGACAGGGGATAGGGCCCAGCATTTT | CSGSGTGDRAQHF | TRBV20-1 | - | TRBD1 | TRBJ1-5
TGTGCCAGCAGAACACCGGGACAGGACTCGTCCCAGCATTTT | CASRTPGQDSSQHF | TRBV28 | - | TRBD1 | TRBJ1-5
TGTGCCAGTATGAGGCGGGGGGCGAACACCGGGGAGCTGTTTTTT | CASMRRGANTGELFF | TRBV19 | - | TRBD2 | TRBJ2-2
TGCGCCAGCAGCCAAGAAGCTCTCGGGAACACAGATACGCAGTATTTT | CASSQEALGNTDTQYF | TRBV4-1 | - | - | TRBJ2-3
TGCAGTGCTAGAGCGAATCCTGAGCAGTTCTTC | CSARANPEQFF | TRBV20-1 | - | - | TRBJ2-1
TGTGCCAGCAGCCCTCCCCCCCAGCGGGAGCACAATGAGCAGTTCTTC | CASSPPPQREHNEQFF | TRBV21-1 | - | - | TRBJ2-1
TGCAGTGCTAGAGGGGGACTAGCGGGAGTATTAGAGACCCAGTACTTC | CSARGGLAGVLETQYF | TRBV20-1 | - | TRBD2 | TRBJ2-5
TGTGCCTGGAGGGTACCCGGGACTCCGGTCCCGGACTTC | CAWRVPGTPVPDF | TRBV30 | - | - | TRBJ2-7
TGTGCCAGCAGCTCTCCCGGGGTGAGGTACAATGAGCAGTTCTTC | CASSSPGVRYNEQFF | TRBV7-6 | - | - | TRBJ2-1
TGTGCCAGCAGCCAGGACCTAGTTCGCAATGAGCAGTTCTTC | CASSQDLVRNEQFF | TRBV11-3 | - | - | TRBJ2-1
TGTGCCTGGAATGAAGGGGGAAATCAGCCCCAGCATTTT | CAWNEGGNQPQHF | TRBV7-9 | - | - | TRBJ1-5
TGTGCCAGCAGTTCAGGGGTCCCCCCGCCAGGGCATTTT | CASSSGVPPPGHF | TRBV28 | - | - | TRBJ1-5
TGTGCCAGCAGCCCCACCGGGCAGGGAAGCCAAGGGCAGTACTTC | CASSPTGQGSQGQYF | TRBV28 | - | - | TRBJ2-7
TGTGCCAGCAGCTTAATCGCAGCCACCAAGGCGGGTAACACTGAAGCTTTCTTT | CASSLIAATKAGNTEAFF | TRBV11-2 | - | - | TRBJ1-1
TGTGCCGGCTACCAATTGGACAGGAACTATGGCTACACCTTC | CAGYQLDRNYGYTF | TRBV2 | - | TRBD1 | TRBJ1-2
TGTGCCAGTAGTCCCGCCGCCCACTCAGGGGGCCTTTCCTACGAGCAGTACTTC | CASSPAAHSGGLSYEQYF | TRBV19 | - | TRBD1 | TRBJ2-7
TGTGCCAGCAGCGTTGGGGGGGCTGGAGAGACCCAGTACTTC | CASSVGGAGETQYF | TRBV7-2 | once | - | TRBJ2-5
TGCGCCAGCAGGCCGATAGCGGGAGGGCCCGGTGAGCAGTACTTC | CASRPIAGGPGEQYF | TRBV5-1 | - | TRBD2 | TRBJ2-7
TGCAGTGCCCACCGGGCCCATCGGAACACTGAAGCTTTCTTT | CSAHRAHRNTEAFF | TRBV20-1 | - | - | TRBJ1-1
TGTGCCAGCAGCGCGGGCTATGGCTACACCTTC | CASSAGYGYTF | TRBV7-3 | - | - | TRBJ1-2
TGTGCCAGCAGCCCACCGACCTCGGGCGAGCAGTACTTC | CASSPPTSGEQYF | TRBV7-2 | - | - | TRBJ2-7
TGTGCCAGCAGCCCGTCCAGACTTGACGAGCAGTACTTC | CASSPSRLDEQYF | TRBV12-3/TRBV12-4 | - | - | TRBJ2-7
TGCAGTGCTAGAGATGTGACAAGCGGGAGATGGGGCGAGCAGTACTTC | CSARDVTSGRWGEQYF | TRBV20-1 | - | TRBD2 | TRBJ2-7
TGCAGTGCTAGTAACGGGAGGGCCGGTTACAATGAGCAGTTCTTC | CSASNGRAGYNEQFF | TRBV20-1 | - | TRBD2 | TRBJ2-1
TGTGCCAGCAGCTCATCCGGACGGGGGAACACCGGGGAGCTGTTTTTT | CASSSSGRGNTGELFF | TRBV7-9 | - | - | TRBJ2-2
TGTGCCAGCAGTGAAGCGCTTCTGCGTCAGCCCCAGCATTTT | CASSEALLRQPQHF | TRBV2 | - | - | TRBJ1-5
TGTGCCACCAGTGACGGGGACCTCCCCAACAATCAGCCCCAGCATTTT | CATSDGDLPNNQPQHF | TRBV24-1 | few | - | TRBJ1-5
TGTGCCAGCAGGGGGATCGGACAGGGGTATAATTCACCCCTCCACTTT | CASRGIGQGYNSPLHF | TRBV27 | - | TRBD1 | TRBJ1-6
TGTGCCAGCAGCAACCGACTAGCGGGACCCGGCACAGATACGCAGTATTTT | CASSNRLAGPGTDTQYF | TRBV7-2 | - | TRBD2 | TRBJ2-3
TGTGCCAGCAGCTTGCCCTGGGGGGCCAAAAACATTCAGTACTTC | CASSLPWGAKNIQYF | TRBV7-9 | - | - | TRBJ2-4
TGCAGTGCTAGTAGGGTGGATCAGCCCCAGCATTTT | CSASRVDQPQHF | TRBV20-1 | few | - | TRBJ1-5
TGCAGTGCTAGAGATGGGGCCTCGGCGAATGAAAAACTGTTTTTT | CSARDGASANEKLFF | TRBV20-1 | - | - | TRBJ1-4